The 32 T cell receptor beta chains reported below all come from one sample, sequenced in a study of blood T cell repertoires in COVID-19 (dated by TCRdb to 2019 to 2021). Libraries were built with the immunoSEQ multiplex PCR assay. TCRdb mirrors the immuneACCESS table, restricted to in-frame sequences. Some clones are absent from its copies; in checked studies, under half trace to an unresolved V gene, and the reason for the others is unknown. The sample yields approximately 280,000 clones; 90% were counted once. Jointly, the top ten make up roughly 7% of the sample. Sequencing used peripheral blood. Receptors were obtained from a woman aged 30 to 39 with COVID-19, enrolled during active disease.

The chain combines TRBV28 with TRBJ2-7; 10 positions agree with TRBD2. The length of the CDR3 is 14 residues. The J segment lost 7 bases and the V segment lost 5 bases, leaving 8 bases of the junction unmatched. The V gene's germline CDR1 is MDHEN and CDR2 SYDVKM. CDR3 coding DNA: TGTGCCAGCAGTCTAGCGGGAGTTTTAAGGGAGCAGTACTTC. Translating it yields CASSLAGVLREQYF. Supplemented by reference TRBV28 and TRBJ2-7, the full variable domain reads DVKVTQSSRYLVKRTGEKVFLECVQDMDHENMFWYRQDPGLGLRLIYFSYDVKMKEKGDIPEGYSVSREKKERFSLILESASTNQTSMYLCASSLAGVLREQYFGPGTRLTVT.

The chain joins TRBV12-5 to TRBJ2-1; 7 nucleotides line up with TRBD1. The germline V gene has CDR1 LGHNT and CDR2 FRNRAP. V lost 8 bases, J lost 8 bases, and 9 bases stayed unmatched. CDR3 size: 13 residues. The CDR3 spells CASRPTGVDEQFF. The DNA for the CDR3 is TGTGCTAGTCGCCCAACAGGGGTGGATGAGCAGTTCTTC.

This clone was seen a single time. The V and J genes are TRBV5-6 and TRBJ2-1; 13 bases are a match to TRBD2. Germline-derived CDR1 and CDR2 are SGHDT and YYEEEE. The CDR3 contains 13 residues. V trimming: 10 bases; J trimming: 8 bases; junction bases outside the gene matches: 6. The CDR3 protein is CAAGTSGMDEQFF. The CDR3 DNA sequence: TGTGCCGCCGGGACTAGCGGGATGGATGAGCAGTTCTTC.

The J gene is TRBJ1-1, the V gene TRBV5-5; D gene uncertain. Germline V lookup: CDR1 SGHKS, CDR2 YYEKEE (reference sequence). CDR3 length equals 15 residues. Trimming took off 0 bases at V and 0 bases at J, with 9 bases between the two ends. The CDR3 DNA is TGTGCCAGCAGCTTGGTCCCAGAAATGAACACTGAAGCTTTCTTT. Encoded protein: CASSLVPEMNTEAFF.

The CDR3 bases are TGTGCCAGCAGCTTTGCACTAGATGATTCCTACGAGCAGTACTTC. Protein product: CASSFALDDSYEQYF. The chain recombines TRBV7-8 with TRBJ2-7, with D perhaps matching TRBD2 (5 bases). The CDR3 length is 15 residues. With 3 bases removed from V and 1 base from J, the gap between germline ends came to 13 bases. The germline gives CDR1 SGHVS, CDR2 FQNEAQ. Supplemented by reference TRBV7-8 and TRBJ2-7, the full variable domain reads GAGVSQSPRYKVAKRGQDVALRCDPISGHVSLFWYQQALGQGPEFLTYFQNEAQLDKSGLPSDRFFAERPEGSVSTLKIQRTQQEDSAVYLCASSFALDDSYEQYFGPGTRLTVT.

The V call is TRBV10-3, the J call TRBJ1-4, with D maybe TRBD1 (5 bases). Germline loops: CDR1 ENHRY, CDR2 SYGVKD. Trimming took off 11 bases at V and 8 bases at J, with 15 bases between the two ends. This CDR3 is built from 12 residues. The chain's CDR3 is CAARSDTEKLFF. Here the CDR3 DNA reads TGTGCCGCTCGATCGGACACCGAAAAACTGTTTTTT.

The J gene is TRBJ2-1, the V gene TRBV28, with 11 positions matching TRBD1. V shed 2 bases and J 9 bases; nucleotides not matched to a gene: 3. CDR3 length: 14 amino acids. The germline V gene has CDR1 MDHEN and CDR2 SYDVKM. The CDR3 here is CASSLTGTGGEQFF. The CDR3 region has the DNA TGTGCCAGCAGTTTAACCGGGACAGGGGGTGAGCAGTTCTTC.

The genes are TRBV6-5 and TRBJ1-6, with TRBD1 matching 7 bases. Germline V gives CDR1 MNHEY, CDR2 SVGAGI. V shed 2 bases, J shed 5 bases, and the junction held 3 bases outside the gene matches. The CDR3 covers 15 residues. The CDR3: CASSYEGTDNSPLHF. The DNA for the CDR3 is TGTGCCAGCAGTTACGAAGGGACAGATAATTCACCCCTCCACTTT.

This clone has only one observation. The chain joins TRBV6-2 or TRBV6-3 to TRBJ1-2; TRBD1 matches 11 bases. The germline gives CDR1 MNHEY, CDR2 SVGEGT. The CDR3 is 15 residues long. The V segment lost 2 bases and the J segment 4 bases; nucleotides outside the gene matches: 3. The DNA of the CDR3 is TGTGCCAGCAGTTACCGGACAGGGGGCAGCTATGGCTACACCTTC. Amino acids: CASSYRTGGSYGYTF.

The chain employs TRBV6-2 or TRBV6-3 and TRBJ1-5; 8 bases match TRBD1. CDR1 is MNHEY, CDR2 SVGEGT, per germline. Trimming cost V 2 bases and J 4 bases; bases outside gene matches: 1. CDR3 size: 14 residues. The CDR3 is CASSYGQGNQPQHF. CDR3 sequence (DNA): TGTGCCAGCAGTTACGGACAGGGTAATCAGCCCCAGCATTTT.

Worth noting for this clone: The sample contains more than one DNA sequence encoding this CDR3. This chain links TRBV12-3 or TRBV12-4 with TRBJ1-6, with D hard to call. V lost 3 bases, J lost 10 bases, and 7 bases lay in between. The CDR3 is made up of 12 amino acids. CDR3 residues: CASSFGGSPLHF. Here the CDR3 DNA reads TGTGCCAGCAGTTTTGGAGGATCACCCCTCCACTTT.

In nucleotides, the CDR3 is TGTGCCAGTAGTCGGACTAAAATGAACACTGAAGCTTTCTTT. Protein product: CASSRTKMNTEAFF. J is TRBJ1-1 and V is TRBV19, with no clear D. The CDR3 is 14 residues long. V was clipped by 5 bases and J by 0 bases, with 10 bases between them. From germline, CDR1 is LNHDA and CDR2 SQIVND (reference sequence).

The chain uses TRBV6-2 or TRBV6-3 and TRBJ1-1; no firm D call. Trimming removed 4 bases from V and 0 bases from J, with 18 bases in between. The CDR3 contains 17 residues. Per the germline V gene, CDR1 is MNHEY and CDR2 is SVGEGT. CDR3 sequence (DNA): TGTGCCAGCAGTTGGGAAGGAGGCCGGACGTTGAACACTGAAGCTTTCTTT. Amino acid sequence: CASSWEGGRTLNTEAFF.

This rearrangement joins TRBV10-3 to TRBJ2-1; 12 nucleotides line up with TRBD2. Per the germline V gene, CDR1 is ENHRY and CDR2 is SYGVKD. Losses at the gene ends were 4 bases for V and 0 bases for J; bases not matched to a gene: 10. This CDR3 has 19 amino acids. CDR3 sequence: CAISAGLAGPSISYNEQFF. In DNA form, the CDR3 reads TGTGCCATCAGTGCCGGACTAGCGGGGCCTTCTATCTCCTACAATGAGCAGTTCTTC.

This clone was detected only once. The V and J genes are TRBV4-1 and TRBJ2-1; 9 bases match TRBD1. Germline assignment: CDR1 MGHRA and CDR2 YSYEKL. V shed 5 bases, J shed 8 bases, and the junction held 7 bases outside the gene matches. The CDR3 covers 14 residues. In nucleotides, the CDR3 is TGCGCCAGCAGCTTACCGGGACAGGGCTATGAGCAGTTCTTC. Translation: CASSLPGQGYEQFF.

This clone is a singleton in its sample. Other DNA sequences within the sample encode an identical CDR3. The CDR3 sequence is CASSRRQGTYNEQFF. The CDR3 DNA reads as TGTGCCAGCAGCCGGAGGCAGGGGACCTACAATGAGCAGTTCTTC. V usage is TRBV5-6 and J usage is TRBJ2-1, with D possibly being TRBD1 (6 bases). CDR1 and CDR2 (germline): SGHDT, YYEEEE. Trimming cost V 4 bases and J 2 bases, with 13 bases left between them. There are 15 residues in the CDR3.

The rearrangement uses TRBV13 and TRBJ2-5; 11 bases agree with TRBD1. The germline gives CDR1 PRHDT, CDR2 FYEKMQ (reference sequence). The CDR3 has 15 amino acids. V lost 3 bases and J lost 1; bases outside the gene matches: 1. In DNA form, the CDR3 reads TGTGCCAGCAGCTTGGGACAGGGGGGCCAAGAGACCCAGTACTTC. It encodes CASSLGQGGQETQYF. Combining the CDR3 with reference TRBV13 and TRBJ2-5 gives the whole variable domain AAGVIQSPRHLIKEKRETATLKCYPIPRHDTVYWYQQGPGQDPQFLISFYEKMQSDKGSIPDRFSAQQFSDYHSELNMSSLELGDSALYFCASSLGQGGQETQYFGPGTRLLVL.

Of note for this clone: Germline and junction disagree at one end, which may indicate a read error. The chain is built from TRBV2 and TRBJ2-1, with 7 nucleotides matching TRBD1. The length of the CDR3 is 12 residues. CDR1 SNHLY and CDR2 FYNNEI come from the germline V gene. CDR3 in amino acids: CASSERDSLSLF. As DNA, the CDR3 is TGTGCCAGCAGTGAACGGGACAGTCTATCGCTCTTC.

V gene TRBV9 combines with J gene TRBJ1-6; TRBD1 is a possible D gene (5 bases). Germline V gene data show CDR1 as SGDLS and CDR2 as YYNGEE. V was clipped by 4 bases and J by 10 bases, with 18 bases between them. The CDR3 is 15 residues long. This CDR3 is CASSPTWGTMSPLHF. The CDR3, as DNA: TGTGCCAGCAGCCCTACCTGGGGGACTATGTCACCCCTCCACTTT.

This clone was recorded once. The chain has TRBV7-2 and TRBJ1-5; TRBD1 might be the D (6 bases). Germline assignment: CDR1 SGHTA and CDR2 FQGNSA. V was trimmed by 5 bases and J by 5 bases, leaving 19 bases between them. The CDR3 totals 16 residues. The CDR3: CASSRGAGAMDQPQHF. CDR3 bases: TGTGCCAGCAGCCGGGGGGCGGGGGCGATGGATCAGCCCCAGCATTTT.

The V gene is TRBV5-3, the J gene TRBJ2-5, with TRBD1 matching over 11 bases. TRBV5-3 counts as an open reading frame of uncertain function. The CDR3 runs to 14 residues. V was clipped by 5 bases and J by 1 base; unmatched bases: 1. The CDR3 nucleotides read TGTGCCAGAAGGGGACAGGGGGGCCAAGAGACCCAGTACTTC. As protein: CARRGQGGQETQYF.

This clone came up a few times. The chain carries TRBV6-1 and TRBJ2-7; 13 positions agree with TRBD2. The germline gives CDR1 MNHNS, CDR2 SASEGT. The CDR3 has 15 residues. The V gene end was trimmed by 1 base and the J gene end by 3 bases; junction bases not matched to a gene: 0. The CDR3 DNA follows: TGTGCCAGCAGTGAAGGGACTAGCGGGAGCTACGAGCAGTACTTC. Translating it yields CASSEGTSGSYEQYF.

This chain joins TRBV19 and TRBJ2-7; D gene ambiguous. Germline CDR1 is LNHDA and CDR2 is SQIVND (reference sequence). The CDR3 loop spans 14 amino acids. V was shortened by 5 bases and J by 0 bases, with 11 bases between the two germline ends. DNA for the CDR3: TGTGCCAGTAGTCGGCAGGTGAGCTCCTACGAGCAGTACTTC. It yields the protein CASSRQVSSYEQYF.

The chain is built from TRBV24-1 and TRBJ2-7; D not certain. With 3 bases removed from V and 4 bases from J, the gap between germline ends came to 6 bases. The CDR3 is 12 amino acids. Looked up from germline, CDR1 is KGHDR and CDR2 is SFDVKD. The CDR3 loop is CATSDNKYEQYF. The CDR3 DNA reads TGTGCCACCAGTGATAACAAGTACGAGCAGTACTTC.

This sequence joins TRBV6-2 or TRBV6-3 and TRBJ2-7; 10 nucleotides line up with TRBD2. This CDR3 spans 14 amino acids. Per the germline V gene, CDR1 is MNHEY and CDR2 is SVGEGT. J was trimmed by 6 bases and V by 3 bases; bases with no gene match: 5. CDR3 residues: CASSYRIAGGEQYF. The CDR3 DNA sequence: TGTGCCAGCAGTTATAGAATAGCGGGAGGCGAGCAGTACTTC.

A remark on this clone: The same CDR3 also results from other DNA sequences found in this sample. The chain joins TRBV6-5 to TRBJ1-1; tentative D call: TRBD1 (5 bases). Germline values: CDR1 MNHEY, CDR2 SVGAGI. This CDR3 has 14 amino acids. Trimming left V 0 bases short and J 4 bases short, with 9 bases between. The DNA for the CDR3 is TGTGCCAGCAGTTACTCGCGGGGCGGCACTGAAGCTTTCTTT. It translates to CASSYSRGGTEAFF.

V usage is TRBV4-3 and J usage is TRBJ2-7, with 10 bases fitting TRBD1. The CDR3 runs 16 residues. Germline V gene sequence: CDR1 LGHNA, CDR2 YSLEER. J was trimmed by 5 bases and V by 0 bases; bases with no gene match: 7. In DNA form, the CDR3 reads TGCGCCAGCAGCCAAGATCCAGGGACAGGGGTAAACGAGCAGTACTTC. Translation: CASSQDPGTGVNEQYF.

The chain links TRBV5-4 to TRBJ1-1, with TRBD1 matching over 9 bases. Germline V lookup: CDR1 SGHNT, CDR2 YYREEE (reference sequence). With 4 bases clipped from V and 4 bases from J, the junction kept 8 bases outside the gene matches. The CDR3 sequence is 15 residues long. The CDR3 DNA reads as TGTGCCAGCAGCCCAGGGACAGGGAGAGGCACTGAAGCTTTCTTT. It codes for CASSPGTGRGTEAFF.

The CDR3 bases are TGTGCCTGGAGTGTTATACTGGGACTAGCGGGAAATGAGCAGTTCTTC. Protein: CAWSVILGLAGNEQFF. The chain employs TRBV30 and TRBJ2-1; the match to TRBD2 covers 13 bases. J lost 7 bases, V lost 0 bases, and 6 bases had no gene match. The CDR3 is 16 residues long. Germline CDR1 is GTSNPN and CDR2 is SVGIG (reference sequence).

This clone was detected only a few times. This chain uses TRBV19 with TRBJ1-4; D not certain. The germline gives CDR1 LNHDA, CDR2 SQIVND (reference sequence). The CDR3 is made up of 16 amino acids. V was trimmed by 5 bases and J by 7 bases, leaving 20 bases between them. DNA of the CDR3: TGTGCCAGTAGTCCCCGGGCCGCCGGGCGGGGTGAAAAACTGTTTTTT. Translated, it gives CASSPRAAGRGEKLFF.

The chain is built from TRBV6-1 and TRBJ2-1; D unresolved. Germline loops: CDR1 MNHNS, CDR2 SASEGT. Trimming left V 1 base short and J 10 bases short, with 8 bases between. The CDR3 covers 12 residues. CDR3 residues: CASSEGGREQFF. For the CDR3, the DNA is TGTGCCAGCAGTGAAGGAGGAAGGGAGCAGTTCTTC.

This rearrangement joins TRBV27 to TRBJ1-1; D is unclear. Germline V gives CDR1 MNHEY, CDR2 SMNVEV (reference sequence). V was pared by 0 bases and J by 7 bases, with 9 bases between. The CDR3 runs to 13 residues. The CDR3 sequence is CASSLSLNIEAFF. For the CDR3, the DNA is TGTGCCAGCAGTTTATCGCTAAATATTGAAGCTTTCTTT.